This TCR beta chain was recovered during a study of T-cell reconstitution after alpha-beta-depleted transplantation in children. Study results and caveats: At around two months after transplant, the alpha-beta T cells were reportedly derived from several hundred expanded clones that came from non-depleted graft cells.

It was with unique molecular identifiers that the TCRbeta library was prepared. MiXCR, applied by TCRdb to the PCR reads, yields one record per CDR3 protein. The data contain about 440,000 distinct CDR3 sequences, over 40% of them singletons. Notes on this clonotype: What it recognizes is unknown.

V was shortened by 4 bases and J by 2 bases, with 14 bases between the two germline ends. The CDR3 runs to 15 residues. Germline loops: CDR1 LNHDA, CDR2 SQIVND (reference sequence). Material: PBMCs, obtained before TCRalphabeta/CD19-depleted stem cell transplant. This chain connects TRBV19 to TRBJ2-5; D perhaps matches TRBD2 (5 bases). The TCR comes from a girl aged 2-10 years with aplastic anemia, due to receive a stem cell transplant. The CDR3 DNA follows: TGTGCCAGTAGTACCCGGGAAAATACACAAGAGACCCAGTACTTC. Its translation: CASSTRENTQETQYF.